This entry lists 25 T cell receptor beta chains sequenced from one sample in a study of cytomegalovirus exposure and HLA in healthy donors. The PCR employed 60 Vbeta primers together with 13 Jbeta primers. The table came from immunoSEQ multiplex PCR; TCRdb's copy has only in-frame clones and leaves some out. The sample table includes 200,000 to 250,000 clones. The material sequenced was PBMCs. These receptors all stem from a woman aged 30 to 39 in good health and CMV-seropositive.

The V gene is TRBV28, the J gene TRBJ2-1; 16 positions agree with TRBD2. V gave up 2 bases and J gave up 9 bases; unmatched junction bases: 7. Per germline, CDR1 MDHEN and CDR2 SYDVKM. CDR3 length: 17 residues. For the CDR3, the DNA is TGTGCCAGCAGTTTACCTCCGGGACTAGCGGGAGGGGCTGAGCAGTTCTTC. This sequence encodes CASSLPPGLAGGAEQFF.

V usage is TRBV5-6 and J usage is TRBJ1-1, with a tentative D call TRBD1 (5 bases). The germline CDR1 and CDR2 sequences are SGHDT and YYEEEE. The CDR3 spans 15 residues. The V and J ends lost 1 base and 7 bases respectively, with 17 bases between them. CDR3 DNA sequence: TGTGCCAGCAGCTTGAACGGCGCGGGGGGATTTGAAGCTTTCTTT. Translating gives CASSLNGAGGFEAFF.

The chain links TRBV6-1 to TRBJ2-7, with TRBD1 matching 8 bases. Losses at the gene ends were 6 bases for V and 7 bases for J; bases not matched to a gene: 11. The CDR3 extends over 14 amino acids. In germline, CDR1 is MNHNS, CDR2 SASEGT. DNA of the CDR3: TGTGCCAGCAGACAGGGGGAAAGGGCGCGAGAGCAGTACTTC. Translation: CASRQGERAREQYF.

This chain links TRBV7-2 with TRBJ1-3; D ambiguous. This CDR3 is 15 amino acids long. Germline V gives CDR1 SGHTA, CDR2 FQGNSA. V shed 4 bases and J shed 3 bases, with 13 bases lying between them. The CDR3 reads CASSYSGDNGNTIYF. The CDR3 DNA is TGTGCCAGCAGCTACAGCGGGGATAATGGAAACACCATATATTTT.

This rearrangement joins TRBV14 to TRBJ2-1; weak D call: TRBD2 (6 bases). The CDR3 loop spans 16 amino acids. V lost 1 base and J lost 2, with 12 bases in between. CDR1 SGHDN and CDR2 FVKESK come from the germline V gene. CDR3: CASSQALGGTYNEQFF. The CDR3 nucleotides are TGTGCCAGCAGCCAAGCCTTGGGAGGAACCTACAATGAGCAGTTCTTC.

The rearrangement joins TRBV18 to TRBJ2-7; 10 bases map to TRBD2. The CDR3 is made up of 14 amino acids. The V segment lost 5 bases and the J segment 4 bases; nucleotides outside the gene matches: 5. Germline V gene sequence: CDR1 KGHSH, CDR2 LQKENI. CDR3 nucleotides: TGTGCCAGCTCAAGGACTAGCGGATCTTACGAGCAGTACTTC. Protein: CASSRTSGSYEQYF.

The J gene is TRBJ2-3, the V gene TRBV18; 7 nucleotides align to TRBD2. The germline V gene encodes CDR1 KGHSH and CDR2 LQKENI. J lost 2 bases, V lost 3 bases, and 8 bases had no gene match. The CDR3 consists of 16 residues. In DNA, the CDR3 is TGTGCCAGCTCACCCCTAGCGGAGGCATTCACAGATACGCAGTATTTT. As protein: CASSPLAEAFTDTQYF.

The chain uses TRBV5-1 and TRBJ2-7, with D maybe TRBD1 (5 bases). The CDR3 has 14 amino acids. Germline V gene lookup returns CDR1 SGHRS and CDR2 YFSETQ. Trimming cost V 5 bases and J 0 bases, with 12 bases left between them. The CDR3 spells CASRRGGLSYEQYF. In DNA form, the CDR3 reads TGCGCCAGCAGAAGGGGCGGCCTCTCCTACGAGCAGTACTTC.

This chain joins TRBV19 and TRBJ2-5; D perhaps matches TRBD2 (5 bases). The CDR3 loop spans 14 amino acids. The V gene lost 3 bases and the J gene lost 5 bases, with 13 bases spanning the gap. From germline, CDR1 is LNHDA and CDR2 SQIVND (reference sequence). CDR3 loop: CASSMSPERETQYF. The CDR3, as DNA: TGTGCCAGTAGTATGAGTCCGGAGCGGGAGACCCAGTACTTC. The full variable domain, in which reference TRBV19 and TRBJ2-5 provide the parts outside the CDR3, is DGGITQSPKYLFRKEGQNVTLSCEQNLNHDAMYWYRQDPGQGLRLIYYSQIVNDFQKGDIAEGYSVSREKKESFPLTVTSAQKNPTAFYLCASSMSPERETQYFGPGTRLLVL.

The gene calls are TRBV5-6 and TRBJ1-2; a possible D gene is TRBD1 (5 bases). The CDR3 is made up of 13 amino acids. The V end lost 0 bases, the J end lost 8 bases, and 11 bases lay between the germline ends. CDR1 is SGHDT and CDR2 is YYEEEE in the germline V gene. CDR3 in DNA: TGTGCCAGCAGCTTGGTGGATCGGGGGGGCTACACCTTC. This sequence encodes CASSLVDRGGYTF. Full variable domain (remainder filled in from reference TRBV5-6 and TRBJ1-2): DAGVTQSPTHLIKTRGQQVTLRCSPKSGHDTVSWYQQALGQGPQFIFQYYEEEERQRGNFPDRFSGHQFPNYSSELNVNALLLGDSALYLCASSLVDRGGYTFGSGTRLTVV.

This chain connects TRBV11-1 to TRBJ1-1; D ambiguous. Germline lookup yields CDR1 SGHAT and CDR2 FQDESV (reference sequence). Between the trimmed V and J ends, which lost 1 base and 0 bases, there was a span of 6 bases. The CDR3 consists of 14 residues. The CDR3 loop is CASSLDVMNTEAFF. The DNA for the CDR3 is TGTGCCAGCAGCTTAGATGTAATGAACACTGAAGCTTTCTTT. Supplemented by reference TRBV11-1 and TRBJ1-1, the full variable domain reads EAEVAQSPRYKITEKSQAVAFWCDPISGHATLYWYRQILGQGPELLVQFQDESVVDDSQLPKDRFSAERLKGVDSTLKIQPAELGDSAMYLCASSLDVMNTEAFFGQGTRLTVV.

This chain connects TRBV19 to TRBJ1-4; 9 bases agree with TRBD1. The CDR3 spans 16 residues. Per the germline V gene, CDR1 is LNHDA and CDR2 is SQIVND (reference sequence). V shed 3 bases, J shed 5 bases, and the junction held 7 bases outside the gene matches. The CDR3 is CASSIRDRVPNEKLFF. CDR3 DNA: TGTGCCAGTAGTATCCGGGACAGGGTCCCCAATGAAAAACTGTTTTTT.

This chain uses TRBV13 with TRBJ2-3; 9 bases match TRBD1. Per germline, CDR1 PRHDT and CDR2 FYEKMQ (reference sequence). V shed 4 bases and J 2 bases; nucleotides not matched to a gene: 7. The CDR3 has 16 residues. This CDR3 reads CASSSPQGALTDTQYF. CDR3 DNA sequence: TGTGCCAGCAGCTCCCCACAGGGGGCGCTCACAGATACGCAGTATTTT.

The J gene is TRBJ1-1, the V gene TRBV29-1; 7 nucleotides agree with TRBD1. This CDR3 region has 14 residues. Trimming removed 7 bases from V and 5 bases from J; junction bases left unmatched: 13. Germline V gene lookup returns CDR1 SQVTM and CDR2 ANQGSEA. CDR3 nucleotide sequence: TGCAGCGCGACAGGGTCGTCGACGGGGACTGAAGCTTTCTTT. This translates into CSATGSSTGTEAFF.

The V call is TRBV28, the J call TRBJ2-7; D is ambiguous. Trimming took 7 bases from V and 6 from J, leaving 19 bases between them. Germline lookup yields CDR1 MDHEN and CDR2 SYDVKM. There are 14 residues in the CDR3. The CDR3 here is CASTIAASSREQYF. As DNA, the CDR3 is TGTGCCAGCACAATTGCGGCTTCATCGCGCGAGCAGTACTTC.

The chain joins TRBV5-4 to TRBJ2-1; TRBD1 aligns across 7 bases. The V gene's germline CDR1 is SGHNT and CDR2 YYREEE (reference sequence). Trimming took 0 bases from V and 4 from J; bases not matched to a gene: 7. The CDR3 contains 16 residues. The chain's CDR3 is CASSLVEGGPYNEQFF. As DNA, the CDR3 is TGTGCCAGCAGCTTGGTTGAAGGGGGCCCGTACAATGAGCAGTTCTTC.

In nucleotides, the CDR3 is TGTGCCAGCAGGACAGGGGGCAATGAAAAACTGTTTTTT. Its translation is CASRTGGNEKLFF. The chain is built from TRBV2 and TRBJ1-4, with 10 bases lining up with TRBD1. This CDR3 contains 13 residues. Germline lookup yields CDR1 SNHLY and CDR2 FYNNEI. Trimming at V came to 6 bases and at J to 5 bases, leaving 0 bases not matched to a gene. The full variable domain, completed using reference TRBV2 and TRBJ1-4, is EPEVTQTPSHQVTQMGQEVILRCVPISNHLYFYWYRQILGQKVEFLVSFYNNEISEKSEIFDDQFSVERPDGSNFTLKIRSTKLEDSAMYFCASRTGGNEKLFFGSGTQLSVL.

This chain connects TRBV25-1 to TRBJ1-1; the match to TRBD1 covers 7 bases. The CDR3 consists of 15 residues. CDR1 is MGHDK, CDR2 SYGVNS, per germline. V trimming: 3 bases; J trimming: 1 base; junction bases outside the gene matches: 5. Here the CDR3 reads CASSEPRQGNTEAFF. For the CDR3, the DNA is TGTGCCAGCAGTGAGCCCAGACAGGGGAACACTGAAGCTTTCTTT.

The V call is TRBV15, the J call TRBJ1-1; TRBD1 agrees at 7 bases. CDR3 length equals 13 residues. Per the germline V gene, CDR1 is LNHNV and CDR2 is YYDKDF (reference sequence). Trimming cost V 2 bases and J 3 bases; bases outside gene matches: 0. CDR3 sequence: CATSRQGDTEAFF. As DNA, the CDR3 is TGTGCCACCAGCAGACAGGGGGACACTGAAGCTTTCTTT.

The CDR3 nucleotides are TGTGCCAGCAGTTTAAACCGGGACAGGGGGGAAGAGACCCAGTACTTC. This codes for CASSLNRDRGEETQYF. The chain joins TRBV28 to TRBJ2-5; 11 nucleotides align to TRBD1. The germline CDR1 and CDR2 sequences are MDHEN and SYDVKM. J gave up 3 bases and V 2 bases, and 5 bases lay outside the gene matches. The CDR3 is 16 residues long.

The CDR3 sequence: CASSHQGQPYGYTF. The CDR3, as DNA: TGCGCCAGCAGCCATCAGGGACAGCCCTATGGCTACACCTTC. The chain is built from TRBV4-3 and TRBJ1-2; TRBD1 matches at 7 bases. The CDR3 totals 14 residues. V shed 3 bases, J shed 4 bases, and the junction held 5 bases outside the gene matches. The V gene's germline CDR1 is LGHNA and CDR2 YSLEER.

The V gene is TRBV7-2, the J gene TRBJ2-2, with TRBD2 identical over 8 bases. From germline, CDR1 is SGHTA and CDR2 FQGNSA. With 4 bases clipped from V and 6 bases from J, the junction kept 10 bases outside the gene matches. The CDR3 consists of 16 residues. The CDR3 DNA is TGTGCCAGCAGCTCCCCGGGGGGGGCTCGGGCCGGGGAGCTGTTTTTT. Translated: CASSSPGGARAGELFF.

The chain couples TRBV27 to TRBJ2-1, with D possibly being TRBD2 (5 bases). V was cut by 0 bases and J by 7 bases, with 10 bases left in between. The CDR3 runs to 14 residues. Per the germline V gene, CDR1 is MNHEY and CDR2 is SMNVEV (reference sequence). CDR3 residues: CASSLSPGNNEQFF. The CDR3 nucleotides are TGTGCCAGCAGTTTATCGCCCGGGAATAATGAGCAGTTCTTC.

The rearrangement joins TRBV5-1 to TRBJ1-6, with 7 bases fitting TRBD1. V lost 1 base to trimming and J lost 9 bases; unmatched junction nucleotides: 7. Germline loops: CDR1 SGHRS, CDR2 YFSETQ. The CDR3 consists of 15 residues. CDR3 region: CASSLSARQGSPLHF. The CDR3 nucleotides are TGCGCCAGCAGCTTGAGCGCTCGACAGGGTTCACCCCTCCACTTT.

The V call is TRBV29-1, the J call TRBJ1-2; D gene uncertain. This CDR3 has 15 residues. Germline assignment: CDR1 SQVTM and CDR2 ANQGSEA. The germline V and J ends were trimmed by 0 bases and 7 bases, with 18 bases remaining between them. The CDR3: CSVEDWTRRVGGYTF. The CDR3 DNA reads TGCAGCGTTGAAGATTGGACTCGTCGTGTGGGTGGCTACACCTTC.